This T cell receptor (beta chain) was sequenced for a study of read filtering for tumor transcriptome and immune sequencing. Study information: IR-seq gave about 3.5 to 11 million TCR reads per sample; RNA-seq gave about 75 to 1,300. General study points: The sorted CD138-negative fraction was a mixed bone marrow immune population, not purified T cells.

This library used roughly 430 ng RNA and molecular barcoded adaptors spanning alpha/delta and beta/gamma chains. TCRdb itself ran the reads through MiXCR, one entry per CDR3 protein. The data show more than 45,000 distinct CDR3 sequences, 9% to 15% seen once. This clonotype came up many times. Its antigen is unknown. The CDR3 length is 15 residues. V lost 5 bases, J lost 5 bases, and 4 bases stayed unmatched. CDR1 and CDR2 (germline): MNHNS, SASEGT. Sequenced material: a population of CD138-negative cells sorted from bone marrow. The chain joins TRBV6-1 to TRBJ2-2; TRBD1 matches at 11 bases. This TCR came from a donor aged 40 or over with multiple myeloma. CDR3 coding DNA: TGTGCCAGCAGTAAGGACAGGGGGCGAACCGGGGAGCTGTTTTTT. This codes for CASSKDRGRTGELFF.